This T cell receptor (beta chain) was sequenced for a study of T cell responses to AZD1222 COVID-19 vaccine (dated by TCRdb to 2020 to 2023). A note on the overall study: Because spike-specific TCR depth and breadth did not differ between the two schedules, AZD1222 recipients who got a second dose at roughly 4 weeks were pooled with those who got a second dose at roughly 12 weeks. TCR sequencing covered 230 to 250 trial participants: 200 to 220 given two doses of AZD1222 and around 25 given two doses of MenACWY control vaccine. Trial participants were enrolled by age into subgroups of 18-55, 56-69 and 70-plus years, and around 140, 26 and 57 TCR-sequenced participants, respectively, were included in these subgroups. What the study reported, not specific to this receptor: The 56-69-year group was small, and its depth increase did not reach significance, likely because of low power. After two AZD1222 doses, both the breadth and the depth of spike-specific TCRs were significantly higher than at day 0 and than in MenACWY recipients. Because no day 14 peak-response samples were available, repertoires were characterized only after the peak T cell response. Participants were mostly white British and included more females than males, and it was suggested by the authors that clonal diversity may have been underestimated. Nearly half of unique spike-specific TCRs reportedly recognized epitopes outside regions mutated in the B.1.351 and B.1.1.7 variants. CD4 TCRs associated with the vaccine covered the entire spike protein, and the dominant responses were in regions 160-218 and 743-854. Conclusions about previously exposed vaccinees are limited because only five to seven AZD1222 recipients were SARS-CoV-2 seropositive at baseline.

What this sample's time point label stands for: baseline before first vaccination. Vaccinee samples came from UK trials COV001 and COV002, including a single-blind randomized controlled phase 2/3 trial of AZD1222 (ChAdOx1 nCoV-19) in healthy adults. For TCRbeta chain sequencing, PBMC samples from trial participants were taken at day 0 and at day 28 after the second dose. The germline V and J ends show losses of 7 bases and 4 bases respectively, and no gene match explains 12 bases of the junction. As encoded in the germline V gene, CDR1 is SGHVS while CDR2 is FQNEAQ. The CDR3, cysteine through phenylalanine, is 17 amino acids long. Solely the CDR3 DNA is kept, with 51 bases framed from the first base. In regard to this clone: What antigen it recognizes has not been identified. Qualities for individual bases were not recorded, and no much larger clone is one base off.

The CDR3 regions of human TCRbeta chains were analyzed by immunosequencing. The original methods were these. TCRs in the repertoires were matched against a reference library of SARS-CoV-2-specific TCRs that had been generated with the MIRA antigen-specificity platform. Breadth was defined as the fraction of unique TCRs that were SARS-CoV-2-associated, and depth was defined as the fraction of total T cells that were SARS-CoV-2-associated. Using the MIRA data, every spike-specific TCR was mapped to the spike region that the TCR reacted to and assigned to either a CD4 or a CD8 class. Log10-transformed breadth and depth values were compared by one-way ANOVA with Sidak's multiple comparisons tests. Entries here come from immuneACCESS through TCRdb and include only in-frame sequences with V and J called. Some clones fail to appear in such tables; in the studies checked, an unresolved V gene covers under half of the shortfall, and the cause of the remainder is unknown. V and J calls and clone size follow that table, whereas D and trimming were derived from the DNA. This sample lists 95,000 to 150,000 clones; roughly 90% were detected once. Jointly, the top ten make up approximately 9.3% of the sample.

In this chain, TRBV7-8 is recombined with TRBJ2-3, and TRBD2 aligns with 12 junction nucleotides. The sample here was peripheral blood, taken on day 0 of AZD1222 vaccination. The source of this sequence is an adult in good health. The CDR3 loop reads CASISSGLAGLADTQYF. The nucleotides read TGTGCCAGCATCTCTAGTGGACTAGCGGGGCTGGCAGATACGCAGTATTTT.